This passage covers 17 T cell receptor beta chains from one sample sequenced in a study of cytomegalovirus exposure and HLA in healthy donors. The PCR made use of 60 Vbeta and 13 Jbeta primers. TCRdb's table, derived via immunoSEQ multiplex PCR, lists solely in-frame clones and lacks some. The sample records about 150,000 clones, about 77% being singletons. Input material: PBMCs. The receptors stem from a woman in her thirties or forties in good health and CMV-seronegative.

The rearrangement joins TRBV6-6 to TRBJ1-6; D remains ambiguous. V was clipped by 6 bases and J by 5 bases, with 14 bases between them. The length of the CDR3 is 15 residues. Per the germline V gene, CDR1 is MNHNY and CDR2 is SVGAGI (reference sequence). CDR3 coding DNA: TGTGCCAGCAGAACCACCCAAACTAATAATTCACCCCTCCACTTT. Translation: CASRTTQTNNSPLHF.

V gene TRBV25-1 combines with J gene TRBJ1-4; 8 bases fit TRBD1. The germline V gene encodes CDR1 MGHDK and CDR2 SYGVNS. There are 15 residues in the CDR3. J lost 10 bases, V lost 1 base, and 8 bases had no gene match. CDR3 in DNA: TGTGCCAGCAGTGAATTTGCAGGACAGGGCCGAAAACTGTTTTTT. As protein: CASSEFAGQGRKLFF.

The chain couples TRBV5-1 to TRBJ1-1; unclear D gene. Trimming stripped 0 bases from V and 5 bases from J, with 14 bases between. Germline V lookup: CDR1 SGHRS, CDR2 YFSETQ. The CDR3 totals 15 residues. This CDR3 reads CASSLGAVFLTEAFF. The CDR3 nucleotides read TGCGCCAGCAGCTTGGGGGCAGTTTTTTTGACTGAAGCTTTCTTT.

The chain couples TRBV5-6 to TRBJ2-5; TRBD2 agrees at 14 bases. Per germline, CDR1 SGHDT and CDR2 YYEEEE. Unmatched junction bases numbered 4, after V lost 4 bases and J lost 5 bases. The CDR3 runs 15 residues. CDR3 coding DNA: TGTGCCAGCAGCCCAGGACTAGCGGGGGGTGAGACCCAGTACTTC. Protein sequence: CASSPGLAGGETQYF. The variable domain in full, with the rest retrieved from reference TRBV5-6 and TRBJ2-5, is DAGVTQSPTHLIKTRGQQVTLRCSPKSGHDTVSWYQQALGQGPQFIFQYYEEEERQRGNFPDRFSGHQFPNYSSELNVNALLLGDSALYLCASSPGLAGGETQYFGPGTRLLVL.

This chain joins TRBV5-1 and TRBJ2-7; weak D call: TRBD2 (7 bases). The germline CDR1 and CDR2 sequences are SGHRS and YFSETQ. The CDR3 contains 17 residues. V was shortened by 2 bases and J by 1 base, with 19 bases between the two germline ends. The CDR3 is CASSFVWGGGNSYEQYF. CDR3 nucleotide sequence: TGCGCCAGCAGCTTTGTGTGGGGAGGGGGGAATTCCTACGAGCAGTACTTC.

The chain uses TRBV10-3 and TRBJ2-1; 9 bases agree with TRBD2. Germline trimming cut 4 bases from V and 2 bases from J; bases unmatched to any gene: 3. Germline loops: CDR1 ENHRY, CDR2 SYGVKD. This CDR3 is 15 amino acids long. The CDR3 nucleotides are TGTGCCATCAGTGTTGGCGGGGGGGCCTACAATGAGCAGTTCTTC. Protein product: CAISVGGGAYNEQFF.

The chain carries TRBV6-6 and TRBJ1-5; D not resolved. The V gene lost 8 bases and the J gene lost 5 bases, with 10 bases spanning the gap. The CDR3 runs 12 residues. Germline lookup yields CDR1 MNHNY and CDR2 SVGAGI (reference sequence). As DNA, the CDR3 is TGTGCCAGCGAAGGAGGGTATCAGCCCCAGCATTTT. Amino acids: CASEGGYQPQHF.

V is TRBV27 and J is TRBJ2-1; the D is unclear. V gave up 5 bases and J gave up 0 bases, with 8 bases separating them. Germline CDR1 and CDR2: MNHEY and SMNVEV (reference sequence). CDR3 length: 14 residues. CDR3 DNA sequence: TGTGCCAGCAGTCCGTCCAGCTCCTACAATGAGCAGTTCTTC. Its protein product is CASSPSSSYNEQFF.

As DNA, the CDR3 is TGTGCCAGCAGTGACTCGATGGGGGACAGGACAGGGAGGTGTAAGAAGGAAAAACTGTTTTTT. The encoded protein is CASSDSMGDRTGRCKKEKLFF. The rearrangement uses TRBV6-4 and TRBJ1-4; 8 bases match TRBD1. The germline V gene encodes CDR1 MRHNA and CDR2 SNTAGT. Germline trimming cut 0 bases from V and 8 bases from J; bases unmatched to any gene: 23. The CDR3 is 21 amino acids.

The CDR3 loop reads CASSVVGETEQYF. CDR3 nucleotide sequence: TGTGCCAGCAGCGTAGTTGGGGAGACCGAGCAGTACTTC. The V gene is TRBV9, the J gene TRBJ2-7; D may be TRBD2 (5 bases). The CDR3 has 13 residues. V lost 0 bases and J lost 6, with 10 bases in between. Looked up from germline, CDR1 is SGDLS and CDR2 is YYNGEE.

The V call is TRBV5-6, the J call TRBJ2-7; D remains unclear. Germline V gene data show CDR1 as SGHDT and CDR2 as YYEEEE. Trimming pared 2 bases from V and 3 bases from J, leaving 6 bases between. This CDR3 spans 12 amino acids. In DNA form, the CDR3 reads TGTGCCAGCAGCTTTGTCCACTACGAGCAGTACTTC. Translating it yields CASSFVHYEQYF.

CDR3 sequence reads: CAWSDGVQGADNEQFF. DNA of the CDR3: TGTGCCTGGAGTGATGGAGTACAGGGGGCTGACAATGAGCAGTTCTTC. This chain uses TRBV30 with TRBJ2-1, with 9 bases aligning to TRBD1. Trimming cost V 1 base and J 5 bases; bases outside gene matches: 9. The CDR3 has 16 amino acids. Germline V CDR1 and CDR2: GTSNPN, SVGIG (reference sequence). The whole variable domain, remainder taken from reference TRBV30 and TRBJ2-1, is SQTIHQWPATLVQPVGSPLSLECTVEGTSNPNLYWYRQAAGRGLQLLFYSVGIGQISSEVPQNLSASRPQDRQFILSSKKLLLSDSGFYLCAWSDGVQGADNEQFFGPGTRLTVL.

The genes are TRBV9 and TRBJ2-7; 12 bases line up with TRBD2. The V and J ends lost 0 bases and 1 base, in that order; junction bases with no gene match: 2. The V gene's germline CDR1 is SGDLS and CDR2 YYNGEE. This CDR3 contains 16 residues. CDR3 loop: CASSVEGLAGSYEQYF. In DNA form, the CDR3 reads TGTGCCAGCAGCGTAGAAGGACTAGCGGGATCCTACGAGCAGTACTTC.

The chain employs TRBV6-6 and TRBJ1-6; 10 bases fit TRBD1. V shed 2 bases, J shed 10 bases, and the junction held 8 bases outside the gene matches. Germline V gives CDR1 MNHNY, CDR2 SVGAGI (reference sequence). CDR3 length equals 16 residues. DNA for the CDR3: TGTGCCAGCAGTTACGGCTGGGACAGGGGTGTGTCACCCCTCCACTTT. This codes for CASSYGWDRGVSPLHF.

The rearrangement links TRBV27 to TRBJ1-2, with a weak D call TRBD1 (6 bases). CDR1 and CDR2 from the germline V gene are MNHEY and SMNVEV (reference sequence). CDR3 length: 13 amino acids. V lost 2 bases, J lost 4 bases, and 8 bases lay in between. The CDR3 DNA reads as TGTGCCAGCAGTTTAAAGACAGGCTATGGCTACACCTTC. This translates into CASSLKTGYGYTF.

The chain has TRBV28 and TRBJ2-7, with D unresolved. This CDR3 has 11 amino acids. V was clipped by 6 bases and J by 3 bases, with 6 bases between them. Germline V CDR1 and CDR2: MDHEN, SYDVKM. Written as DNA, the CDR3 is TGTGCCAGCAGCCTCGGCTACGAGCAGTACTTC. This sequence encodes CASSLGYEQYF.

The rearrangement joins TRBV5-6 to TRBJ1-2; D might be TRBD1 (5 bases). This CDR3 spans 19 amino acids. V shed 1 base and J shed 0 bases, with 22 bases lying between them. The germline CDR1 and CDR2 sequences are SGHDT and YYEEEE. The CDR3 reads CASSLNFARANSANYGYTF. The CDR3 region has the DNA TGTGCCAGCAGCTTGAACTTCGCCAGGGCCAACTCTGCTAACTATGGCTACACCTTC. Drawing the rest from reference TRBV5-6 and TRBJ1-2, the complete variable domain is DAGVTQSPTHLIKTRGQQVTLRCSPKSGHDTVSWYQQALGQGPQFIFQYYEEEERQRGNFPDRFSGHQFPNYSSELNVNALLLGDSALYLCASSLNFARANSANYGYTFGSGTRLTVV.